This entry lists 26 T cell receptor beta chains sequenced from one sample in a study of the immune and genomic landscape of osteosarcoma. Sequenced by immunoSEQ multiplex PCR; TCRdb stores in-frame clones only, minus some. Of 1,200 or so clones listed, less than 75% are singletons. The sequencing sample was made of primary tumor tissue from soft tissue. These receptors all stem from a young man with osteosarcoma.

This chain uses TRBV28 with TRBJ2-1; 10 bases line up with TRBD1. Unmatched junction bases numbered 12, after V lost 4 bases and J lost 15 bases. The CDR3 runs to 14 residues. Germline CDR1 and CDR2: MDHEN and SYDVKM. CDR3 nucleotide sequence: TGTGCCAGCAGTTACCGGGACAGGGGTCCCCAGGGGTTCTTC. Translation gives CASSYRDRGPQGFF.

This rearrangement joins TRBV6-1 to TRBJ2-7; no firm D call. This CDR3 is built from 14 residues. CDR1 and CDR2 (germline): MNHNS, SASEGT. The V end was cut by 3 bases, the J end by 4 bases, with 13 bases between. The CDR3 DNA follows: TGTGCCAGCAGTGACAGGTTTGCGCCTTACGAGCAGTACTTC. Its protein product is CASSDRFAPYEQYF.

This chain connects TRBV4-2 to TRBJ2-7; D gene uncertain. Germline CDR1 is LGHNA and CDR2 is YNFKEQ. The CDR3 spans 14 residues. The ends were cut back, 0 bases at V and 7 bases at J, with 13 bases in the middle. The CDR3 sequence is CASSQDPSVREQYF. DNA of the CDR3: TGTGCCAGCAGCCAAGATCCTTCCGTCCGGGAGCAGTACTTC.

The chain links TRBV6-1 to TRBJ1-2; D not certain. CDR1 MNHNS and CDR2 SASEGT come from the germline V gene. This CDR3 has 13 residues. V was cut by 4 bases and J by 13 bases, with 19 bases left in between. CDR3: CASSAPLAQSPTF. Here the CDR3 DNA reads TGTGCCAGCAGTGCGCCGTTGGCCCAAAGTCCCACCTTC.

The V call is TRBV4-1, the J call TRBJ2-7; D uncertain. This CDR3 is built from 14 residues. Per the germline V gene, CDR1 is MGHRA and CDR2 is YSYEKL. Trimming removed 0 bases from V and 6 bases from J, with 12 bases in between. As DNA, the CDR3 is TGCGCCAGCAGCCAAGATCTTTTACTTCTCGAGCAGTACTTC. As protein: CASSQDLLLLEQYF.

The rearrangement links TRBV7-9 to TRBJ1-1; D is undetermined. Germline V CDR1 and CDR2: SEHNR, FQNEAQ (reference sequence). CDR3 length: 12 amino acids. Trimming shortened V by 6 bases and J by 7 bases, and 12 bases separated the two germline ends. The chain's CDR3 is CASSSRAIEAFF. The CDR3 region has the DNA TGTGCCAGCAGTTCCCGGGCAATTGAAGCTTTCTTT. The full variable domain, in which reference TRBV7-9 and TRBJ1-1 provide the parts outside the CDR3, is DTGVSQNPRHKITKRGQNVTFRCDPISEHNRLYWYRQTLGQGPEFLTYFQNEAQLEKSRLLSDRFSAERPKGSFSTLEIQRTEQGDSAMYLCASSSRAIEAFFGQGTRLTVV.

This clone has a handful of counts. This sequence joins TRBV19 and TRBJ1-5, with a tentative D call TRBD1 (5 bases). The CDR3 loop spans 13 amino acids. Germline CDR1 is LNHDA and CDR2 is SQIVND (reference sequence). V was cut by 5 bases and J by 6 bases, with 11 bases left in between. CDR3 sequence (DNA): TGTGCCAGTAGTTACGGACAAACTCAGCCCCAGCATTTT. Its protein product is CASSYGQTQPQHF.

J is TRBJ2-1 and V is TRBV10-2; 11 bases agree with TRBD1. There are 17 residues in the CDR3. Germline-derived CDR1 and CDR2 are WSHSY and SAAADI. V was clipped by 2 bases and J by 10 bases; unmatched bases: 13. The chain's CDR3 is CASSEISRDRGLREQFF. The CDR3 DNA sequence: TGCGCCAGCAGTGAGATATCTCGGGACAGGGGGTTACGGGAGCAGTTCTTC.

J is TRBJ1-2 and V is TRBV29-1; D gene ambiguous. Germline CDR1 reads SQVTM; CDR2 reads ANQGSEA. Trimming took off 6 bases at V and 8 bases at J, with 16 bases between the two ends. This CDR3 region has 12 residues. The CDR3 bases are TGCAGCGTGACCCTTGACCTCGGCGGCTACACCTTC. Amino acids: CSVTLDLGGYTF.

The count of this clone is one. V gene TRBV11-1 combines with J gene TRBJ1-2; no clear D. Between the trimmed V and J ends, which lost 5 bases and 6 bases, there was a span of 13 bases. The CDR3 is made up of 13 amino acids. The germline gives CDR1 SGHAT, CDR2 FQDESV (reference sequence). The CDR3 loop is CASSPPWVDGYTF. The CDR3 bases are TGTGCCAGCAGCCCTCCGTGGGTAGATGGCTACACCTTC.

The chain employs TRBV11-2 and TRBJ2-5, with 9 nucleotides matching TRBD2. The CDR3 covers 15 residues. Germline trimming cut 5 bases from V and 1 base from J; bases unmatched to any gene: 5. The V gene's germline CDR1 is SGHAT and CDR2 FQNNGV. CDR3 protein: CASSRYSGSQETQYF. CDR3 bases: TGTGCCAGCAGCCGGTATAGCGGGAGCCAAGAGACCCAGTACTTC. Looking up the rest from reference TRBV11-2 and TRBJ2-5 gives the full variable domain: EAGVAQSPRYKIIEKRQSVAFWCNPISGHATLYWYQQILGQGPKLLIQFQNNGVVDDSQLPKDRFSAERLKGVDSTLKIQPAKLEDSAVYLCASSRYSGSQETQYFGPGTRLLVL.

V usage is TRBV10-3 and J usage is TRBJ2-7; 9 bases line up with TRBD2. Germline V CDR1 and CDR2: ENHRY, SYGVKD. V shed 8 bases and J 2 bases; nucleotides not matched to a gene: 13. The CDR3 totals 16 residues. The chain's CDR3 is CAIRPGGAGGPYEQYF. CDR3 DNA sequence: TGTGCCATCCGGCCCGGAGGAGCGGGGGGACCCTACGAGCAGTACTTC.

The V and J genes are TRBV10-3 and TRBJ2-1; TRBD1 matches at 8 bases. J was trimmed by 5 bases and V by 2 bases; bases with no gene match: 5. The CDR3 contains 15 residues. Germline loops: CDR1 ENHRY, CDR2 SYGVKD. DNA of the CDR3: TGTGCCATCAGTGAGGACAGGGGCCCAAACAATGAGCAGTTCTTC. Encoded protein: CAISEDRGPNNEQFF.

The V and J genes are TRBV6-1 and TRBJ2-7, with a tentative D call TRBD1 (5 bases). The germline CDR1 and CDR2 sequences are MNHNS and SASEGT. The CDR3 sequence is 14 residues long. V was shortened by 3 bases and J by 0 bases, with 9 bases between the two germline ends. CDR3 in DNA: TGTGCCAGCAGTGACCCAGGGAACTCCTACGAGCAGTACTTC. It codes for CASSDPGNSYEQYF.

The chain carries TRBV29-1 and TRBJ1-1; a possible D gene is TRBD1 (5 bases). Germline V gives CDR1 SQVTM, CDR2 ANQGSEA. The CDR3 has 15 residues. The germline V and J ends were trimmed by 3 bases and 0 bases, with 14 bases remaining between them. CDR3 sequence reads: CSVDPGLMMNTEAFF. CDR3 nucleotides: TGCAGCGTTGATCCGGGACTAATGATGAACACTGAAGCTTTCTTT.

The rearrangement joins TRBV6-5 to TRBJ1-4; TRBD1 matches at 7 bases. This CDR3 is built from 16 residues. Germline CDR1 and CDR2: MNHEY and SVGAGI. Trimming removed 0 bases from V and 11 bases from J; junction bases left unmatched: 12. The chain's CDR3 is CASSYSAQGDSTKLFF. CDR3 in DNA: TGTGCCAGCAGTTACTCAGCCCAGGGGGACAGTACGAAACTGTTTTTT.

In DNA form, the CDR3 reads TGTGCCAGCAGTCGGACCCCGGGGGCAAAAGGGGGCTACACCTTC. Translating gives CASSRTPGAKGGYTF. This chain links TRBV27 with TRBJ1-2, with a weak D call TRBD1 (6 bases). The CDR3 is 15 residues long. The V gene lost 5 bases and the J gene lost 8 bases, with 21 bases spanning the gap. Germline-derived CDR1 and CDR2 are MNHEY and SMNVEV (reference sequence).

A few counts support this clone. V and J are TRBV19 and TRBJ1-2; D may be TRBD1 (5 bases). The length of the CDR3 is 16 residues. CDR1 is LNHDA and CDR2 is SQIVND in the germline V gene (reference sequence). Trimming took off 5 bases at V and 8 bases at J, with 24 bases between the two ends. This CDR3 is CASSYLGDARAGGYTF. CDR3 sequence (DNA): TGTGCCAGTAGTTACCTCGGGGACGCCCGGGCCGGCGGCTACACCTTC. Variable domain in full (rest from reference TRBV19 and TRBJ1-2): DGGITQSPKYLFRKEGQNVTLSCEQNLNHDAMYWYRQDPGQGLRLIYYSQIVNDFQKGDIAEGYSVSREKKESFPLTVTSAQKNPTAFYLCASSYLGDARAGGYTFGSGTRLTVV.

The genes are TRBV28 and TRBJ1-2, with D possibly TRBD1 on 5 matching bases. Germline values: CDR1 MDHEN, CDR2 SYDVKM. The CDR3 spans 13 residues. Trimming took 7 bases from V and 4 from J, leaving 13 bases between them. The CDR3 DNA sequence: TGTGCCAGCACGGCGACAGCGGCCTATGGCTACACCTTC. This gives the protein CASTATAAYGYTF.

J is TRBJ1-2 and V is TRBV6-1, with D unresolved. The CDR3 runs 13 residues. Looked up from germline, CDR1 is MNHNS and CDR2 is SASEGT. Trimming shortened V by 2 bases and J by 1 base, and 5 bases separated the two germline ends. CDR3: CASSELNNYGYTF. The DNA of the CDR3 is TGTGCCAGCAGTGAACTTAATAACTATGGCTACACCTTC.

This chain links TRBV11-3 with TRBJ2-1; TRBD2 might be the D (6 bases). V lost 5 bases and J 6 bases, leaving 11 bases between the germline ends. The CDR3 contains 13 residues. Germline V gene lookup returns CDR1 SGHNT and CDR2 YENEEA. CDR3 residues: CASSKTRVNEQFF. CDR3 coding DNA: TGTGCCAGCAGCAAGACTAGAGTCAATGAGCAGTTCTTC.

This clone has a single count. The chain carries TRBV9 and TRBJ2-7; 7 bases map to TRBD1. Germline V gene sequence: CDR1 SGDLS, CDR2 YYNGEE. The CDR3 extends over 14 amino acids. Trimming at V came to 5 bases and at J to 0 bases, leaving 5 bases not matched to a gene. CDR3 protein: CASSRGQSSYEQYF. In nucleotides, the CDR3 is TGTGCCAGCAGTCGGGGACAGAGCTCCTACGAGCAGTACTTC. The full variable domain, with the rest looked up from reference TRBV9 and TRBJ2-7, is DSGVTQTPKHLITATGQRVTLRCSPRSGDLSVYWYQQSLDQGLQFLIQYYNGEERAKGNILERFSAQQFPDLHSELNLSSLELGDSALYFCASSRGQSSYEQYFGPGTRLTVT.

This clone came up once. This chain uses TRBV18 with TRBJ2-7; 7 bases are a match to TRBD1. CDR1 and CDR2 from the germline V gene are KGHSH and LQKENI. With 4 bases clipped from V and 0 bases from J, the junction kept 9 bases outside the gene matches. This CDR3 region has 16 residues. In DNA, the CDR3 is TGTGCCAGCTCACGCGAGCCCGGGACAGTCTCCTACGAGCAGTACTTC. It is translated as CASSREPGTVSYEQYF.

The V and J genes are TRBV7-9 and TRBJ1-2; D may be TRBD1 (5 bases). Germline CDR1 and CDR2: SEHNR and FQNEAQ (reference sequence). The germline V and J ends were trimmed by 4 bases and 1 base, with 13 bases remaining between them. There are 15 residues in the CDR3. CDR3 coding DNA: TGTGCCAGCAGCTCATACACGGGGGATAACTATGGCTACACCTTC. Translation: CASSSYTGDNYGYTF.

This chain links TRBV5-1 with TRBJ1-5, with D unresolved. The CDR3 has 13 amino acids. CDR1 and CDR2 from the germline V gene are SGHRS and YFSETQ. Trimming shortened V by 0 bases and J by 6 bases, and 7 bases separated the two germline ends. The CDR3 reads CASSLDGGQPQHF. The CDR3 DNA reads TGCGCCAGCAGCTTGGACGGCGGTCAGCCCCAGCATTTT. Full variable domain (remainder filled in from reference TRBV5-1 and TRBJ1-5): KAGVTQTPRYLIKTRGQQVTLSCSPISGHRSVSWYQQTPGQGLQFLFEYFSETQRNKGNFPGRFSGRQFSNSRSEMNVSTLELGDSALYLCASSLDGGQPQHFGDGTRLSIL.

This chain links TRBV9 with TRBJ2-7, with no clear D. Trimming took 3 bases from V and 3 from J, leaving 7 bases between them. This CDR3 spans 12 amino acids. Germline values: CDR1 SGDLS, CDR2 YYNGEE. CDR3 DNA sequence: TGTGCCAGCAGCGGTGACGGCTACGAGCAGTACTTC. Translating gives CASSGDGYEQYF. Complete variable domain (other parts from reference TRBV9 and TRBJ2-7): DSGVTQTPKHLITATGQRVTLRCSPRSGDLSVYWYQQSLDQGLQFLIQYYNGEERAKGNILERFSAQQFPDLHSELNLSSLELGDSALYFCASSGDGYEQYFGPGTRLTVT.